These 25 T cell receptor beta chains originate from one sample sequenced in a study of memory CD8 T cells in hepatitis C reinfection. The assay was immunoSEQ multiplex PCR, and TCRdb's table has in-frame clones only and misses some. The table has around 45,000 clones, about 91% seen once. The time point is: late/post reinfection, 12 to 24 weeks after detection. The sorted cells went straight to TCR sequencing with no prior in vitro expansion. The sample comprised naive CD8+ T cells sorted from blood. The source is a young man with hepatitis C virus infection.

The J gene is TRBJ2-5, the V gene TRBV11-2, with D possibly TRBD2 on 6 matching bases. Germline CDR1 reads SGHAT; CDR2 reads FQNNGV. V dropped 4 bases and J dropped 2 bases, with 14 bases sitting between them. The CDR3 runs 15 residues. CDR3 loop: CASSYGPGLQETQYF. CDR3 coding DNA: TGTGCCAGCAGCTATGGGCCGGGACTTCAAGAGACCCAGTACTTC. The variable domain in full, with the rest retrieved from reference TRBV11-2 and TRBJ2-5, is EAGVAQSPRYKIIEKRQSVAFWCNPISGHATLYWYQQILGQGPKLLIQFQNNGVVDDSQLPKDRFSAERLKGVDSTLKIQPAKLEDSAVYLCASSYGPGLQETQYFGPGTRLLVL.

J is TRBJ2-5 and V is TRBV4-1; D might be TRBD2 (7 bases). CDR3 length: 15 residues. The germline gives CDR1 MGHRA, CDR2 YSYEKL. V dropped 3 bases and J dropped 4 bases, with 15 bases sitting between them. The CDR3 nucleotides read TGCGCCAGCAGCCAGGGCGGGGGCCGGGGAGAGACCCAGTACTTC. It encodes CASSQGGGRGETQYF.

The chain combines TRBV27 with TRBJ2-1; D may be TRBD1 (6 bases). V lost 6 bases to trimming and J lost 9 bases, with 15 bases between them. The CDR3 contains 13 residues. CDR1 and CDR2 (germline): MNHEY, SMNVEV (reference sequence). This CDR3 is CASRSTGKSEQFF. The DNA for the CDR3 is TGTGCCAGCAGAAGTACAGGGAAAAGTGAGCAGTTCTTC.

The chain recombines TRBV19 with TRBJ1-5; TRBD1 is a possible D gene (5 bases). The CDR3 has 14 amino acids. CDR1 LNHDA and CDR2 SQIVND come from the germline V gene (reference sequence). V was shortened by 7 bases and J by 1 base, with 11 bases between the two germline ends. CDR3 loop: CASTPGVSNQPQHF. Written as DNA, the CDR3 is TGTGCCAGTACCCCGGGGGTAAGCAATCAGCCCCAGCATTTT. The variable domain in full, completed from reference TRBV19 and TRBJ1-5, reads DGGITQSPKYLFRKEGQNVTLSCEQNLNHDAMYWYRQDPGQGLRLIYYSQIVNDFQKGDIAEGYSVSREKKESFPLTVTSAQKNPTAFYLCASTPGVSNQPQHFGDGTRLSIL.

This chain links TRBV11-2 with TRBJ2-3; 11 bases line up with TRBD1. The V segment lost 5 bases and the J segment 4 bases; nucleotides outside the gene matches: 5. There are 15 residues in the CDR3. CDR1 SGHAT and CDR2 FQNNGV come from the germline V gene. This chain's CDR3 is CASSPGTGGPDTQYF. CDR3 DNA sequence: TGTGCCAGCAGCCCCGGGACAGGGGGTCCAGATACGCAGTATTTT.

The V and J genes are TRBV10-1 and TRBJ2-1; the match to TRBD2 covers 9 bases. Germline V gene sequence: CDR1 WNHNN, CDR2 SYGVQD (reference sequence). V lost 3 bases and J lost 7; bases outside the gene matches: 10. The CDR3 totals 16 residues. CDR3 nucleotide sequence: TGCGCCAGCAGTGAAGGTAGCGGGAGCCACGGGAATGAGCAGTTCTTC. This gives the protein CASSEGSGSHGNEQFF.

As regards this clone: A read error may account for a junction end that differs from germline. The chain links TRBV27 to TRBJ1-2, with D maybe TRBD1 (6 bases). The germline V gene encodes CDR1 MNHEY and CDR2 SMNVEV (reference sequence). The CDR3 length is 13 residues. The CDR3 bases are TGCCGCCCCGGGACACCGTTTGCCTATGGCTACACCTTC. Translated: CRPGTPFAYGYTF.

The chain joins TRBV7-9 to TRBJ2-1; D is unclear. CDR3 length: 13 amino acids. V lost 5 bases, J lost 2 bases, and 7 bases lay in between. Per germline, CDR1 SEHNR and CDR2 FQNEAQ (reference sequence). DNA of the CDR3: TGTGCCAGCAGCCCACAAGCCTACAATGAGCAGTTCTTC. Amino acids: CASSPQAYNEQFF.

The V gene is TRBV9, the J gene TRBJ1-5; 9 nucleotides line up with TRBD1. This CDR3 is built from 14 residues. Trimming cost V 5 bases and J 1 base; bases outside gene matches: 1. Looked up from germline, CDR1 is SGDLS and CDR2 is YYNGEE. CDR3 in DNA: TGTGCCAGCAGTGGACAGGGGAGCAATCAGCCCCAGCATTTT. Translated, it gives CASSGQGSNQPQHF.

CDR3 bases: TGTGCCAGCAGCCCGGTTCAGAAACTAGCGGGGTCGGAGCAGTACTTC. Translation: CASSPVQKLAGSEQYF. The chain recombines TRBV5-4 with TRBJ2-7, with 10 bases lining up with TRBD2. The V gene's germline CDR1 is SGHNT and CDR2 YYREEE (reference sequence). The CDR3 is 16 residues long. Unmatched junction bases numbered 14, after V lost 4 bases and J lost 7 bases. The whole variable domain, filled in from reference TRBV5-4 and TRBJ2-7, reads ETGVTQSPTHLIKTRGQQVTLRCSSQSGHNTVSWYQQALGQGPQFIFQYYREEENGRGNFPPRFSGLQFPNYSSELNVNALELDDSALYLCASSPVQKLAGSEQYFGPGTRLTVT.

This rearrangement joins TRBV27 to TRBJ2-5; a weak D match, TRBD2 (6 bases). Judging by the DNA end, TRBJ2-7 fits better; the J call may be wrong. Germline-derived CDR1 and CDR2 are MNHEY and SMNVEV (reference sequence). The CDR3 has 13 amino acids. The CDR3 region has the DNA TGTGCCAGCAGTTCGGGACTGACCTACGAGCAGTACTTC. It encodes CASSSGLTYEQYF.

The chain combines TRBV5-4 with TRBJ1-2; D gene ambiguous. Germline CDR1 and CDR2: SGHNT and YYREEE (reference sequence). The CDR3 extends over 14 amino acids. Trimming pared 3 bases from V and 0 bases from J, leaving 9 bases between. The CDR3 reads CASSSPYANYGYTF. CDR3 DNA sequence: TGTGCCAGCAGCTCCCCGTATGCTAACTATGGCTACACCTTC.

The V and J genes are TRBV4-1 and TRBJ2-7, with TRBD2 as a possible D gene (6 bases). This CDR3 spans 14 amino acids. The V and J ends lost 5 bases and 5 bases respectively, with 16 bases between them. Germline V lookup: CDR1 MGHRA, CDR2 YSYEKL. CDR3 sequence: CASSTLAGQDEQYF. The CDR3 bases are TGCGCCAGCAGCACACTTGCGGGGCAGGACGAGCAGTACTTC.

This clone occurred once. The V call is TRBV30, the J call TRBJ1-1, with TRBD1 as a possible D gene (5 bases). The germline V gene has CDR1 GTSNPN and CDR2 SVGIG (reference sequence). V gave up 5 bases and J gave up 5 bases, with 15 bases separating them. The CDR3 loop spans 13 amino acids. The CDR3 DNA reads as TGTGCCTGGGCCCCCGGGGGTGGGACTGAAGCTTTCTTT. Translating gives CAWAPGGGTEAFF.

CDR3 nucleotide sequence: TGCGCCAGCAGCCAAGATCGAGCGGGGTACGAGCAGTACTTC. Translating gives CASSQDRAGYEQYF. The chain combines TRBV4-1 with TRBJ2-7; 7 bases line up with TRBD2. Germline V gene lookup returns CDR1 MGHRA and CDR2 YSYEKL. This CDR3 has 14 residues. The junction had 3 bases not matched to a gene; V was cut back by 0 bases and J by 4 bases.

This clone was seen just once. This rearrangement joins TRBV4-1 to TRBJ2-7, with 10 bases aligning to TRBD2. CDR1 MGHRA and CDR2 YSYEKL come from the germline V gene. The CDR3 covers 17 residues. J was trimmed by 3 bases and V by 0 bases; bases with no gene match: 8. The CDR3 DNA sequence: TGCGCCAGCAGCCAAGATTTGGGAGGACTAGCGGACTACGAGCAGTACTTC. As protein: CASSQDLGGLADYEQYF.

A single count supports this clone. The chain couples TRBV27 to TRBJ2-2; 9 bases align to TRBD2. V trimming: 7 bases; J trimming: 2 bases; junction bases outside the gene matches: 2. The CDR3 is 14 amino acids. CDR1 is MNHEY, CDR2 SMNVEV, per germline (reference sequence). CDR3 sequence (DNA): TGTGCCAGCACTAGCGGGGCAAACACCGGGGAGCTGTTTTTT. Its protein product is CASTSGANTGELFF.

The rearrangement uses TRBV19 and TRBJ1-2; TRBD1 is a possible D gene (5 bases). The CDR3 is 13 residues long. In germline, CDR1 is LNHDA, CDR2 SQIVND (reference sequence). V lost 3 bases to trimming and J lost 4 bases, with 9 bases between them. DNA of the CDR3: TGTGCCAGTAGTATGCGGGGGATCTATGGCTACACCTTC. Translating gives CASSMRGIYGYTF.

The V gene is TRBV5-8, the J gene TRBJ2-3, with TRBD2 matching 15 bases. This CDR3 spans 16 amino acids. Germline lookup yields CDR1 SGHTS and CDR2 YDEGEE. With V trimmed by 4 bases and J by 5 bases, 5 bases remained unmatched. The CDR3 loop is CASSQGLAGGRDTQYF. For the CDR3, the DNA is TGTGCCAGCAGCCAGGGACTAGCGGGGGGTAGAGATACGCAGTATTTT.

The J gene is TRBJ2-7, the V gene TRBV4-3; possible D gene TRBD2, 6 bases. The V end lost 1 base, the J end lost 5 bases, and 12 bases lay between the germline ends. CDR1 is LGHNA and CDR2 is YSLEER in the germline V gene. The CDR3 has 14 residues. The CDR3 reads CASSQALWGDEQYV. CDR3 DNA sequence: TGCGCCAGCAGCCAAGCCCTTTGGGGGGACGAGCAGTACGTC.

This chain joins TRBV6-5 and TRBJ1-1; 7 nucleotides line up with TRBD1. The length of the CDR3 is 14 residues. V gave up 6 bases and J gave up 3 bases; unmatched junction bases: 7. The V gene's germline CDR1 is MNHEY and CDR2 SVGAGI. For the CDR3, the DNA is TGTGCCAGCAGCCCCGGGACAGCCGACACTGAAGCTTTCTTT. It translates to CASSPGTADTEAFF.

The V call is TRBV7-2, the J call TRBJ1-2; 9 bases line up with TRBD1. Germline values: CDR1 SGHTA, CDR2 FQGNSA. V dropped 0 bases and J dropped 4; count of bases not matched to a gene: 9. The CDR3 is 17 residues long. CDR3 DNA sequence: TGTGCCAGCAGCTTAGCGCCGGGGACAGGGCTCCTCTATGGCTACACCTTC. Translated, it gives CASSLAPGTGLLYGYTF.

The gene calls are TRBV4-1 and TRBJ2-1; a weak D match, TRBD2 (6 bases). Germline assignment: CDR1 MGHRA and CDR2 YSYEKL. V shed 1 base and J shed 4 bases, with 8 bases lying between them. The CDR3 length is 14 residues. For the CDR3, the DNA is TGCGCCAGCAGCCAAGCGGGGACTTACAATGAGCAGTTCTTC. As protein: CASSQAGTYNEQFF.

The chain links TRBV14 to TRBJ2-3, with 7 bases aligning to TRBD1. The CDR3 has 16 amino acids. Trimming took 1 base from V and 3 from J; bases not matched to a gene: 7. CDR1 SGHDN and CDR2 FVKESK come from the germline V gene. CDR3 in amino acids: CASSQGVRGLTDTQYF. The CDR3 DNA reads TGTGCCAGCAGCCAAGGGGTGAGGGGGCTGACAGATACGCAGTATTTT.

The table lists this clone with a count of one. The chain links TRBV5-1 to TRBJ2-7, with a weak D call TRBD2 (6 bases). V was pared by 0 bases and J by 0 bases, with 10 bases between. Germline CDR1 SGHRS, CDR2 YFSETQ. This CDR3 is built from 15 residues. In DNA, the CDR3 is TGCGCCAGCAGCTTGGAACGGGGGTTCTCCTACGAGCAGTACGTC. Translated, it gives CASSLERGFSYEQYV.